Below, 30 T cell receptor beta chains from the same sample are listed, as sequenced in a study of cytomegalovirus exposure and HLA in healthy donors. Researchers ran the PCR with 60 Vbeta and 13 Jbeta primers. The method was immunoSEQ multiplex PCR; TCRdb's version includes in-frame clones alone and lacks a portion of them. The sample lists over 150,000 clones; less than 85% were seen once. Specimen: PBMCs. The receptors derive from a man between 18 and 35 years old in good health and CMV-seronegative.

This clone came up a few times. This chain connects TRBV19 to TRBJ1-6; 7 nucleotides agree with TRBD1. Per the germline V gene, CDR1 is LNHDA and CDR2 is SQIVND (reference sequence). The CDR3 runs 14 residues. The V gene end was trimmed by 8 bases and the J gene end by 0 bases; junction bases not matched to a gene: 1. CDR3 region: CASGDSSYNSPLHF. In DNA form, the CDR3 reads TGTGCCAGTGGGGACAGCTCCTATAATTCACCCCTCCACTTT.

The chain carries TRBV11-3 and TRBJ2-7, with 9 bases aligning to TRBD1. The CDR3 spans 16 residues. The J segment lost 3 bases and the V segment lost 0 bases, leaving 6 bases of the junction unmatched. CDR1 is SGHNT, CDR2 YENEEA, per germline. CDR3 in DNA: TGTGCCAGCAGCTTAGATGGCGGGACAGGGATCTACGAGCAGTACTTC. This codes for CASSLDGGTGIYEQYF.

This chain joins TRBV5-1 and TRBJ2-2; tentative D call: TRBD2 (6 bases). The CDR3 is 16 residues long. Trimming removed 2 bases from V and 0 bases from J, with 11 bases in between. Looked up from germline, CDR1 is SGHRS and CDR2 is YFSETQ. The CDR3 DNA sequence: TGCGCCAGCAGCTTTTTTTCGGGGGCGAACACCGGGGAGCTGTTTTTT. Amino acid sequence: CASSFFSGANTGELFF.

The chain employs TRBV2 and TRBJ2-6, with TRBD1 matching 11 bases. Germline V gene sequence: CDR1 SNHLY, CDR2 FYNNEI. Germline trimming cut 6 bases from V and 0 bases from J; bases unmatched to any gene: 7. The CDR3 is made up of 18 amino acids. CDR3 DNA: TGTGCCAGCAGGGGGACCGGGACAGGGGGCTCTGGGGCCAACGTCCTGACTTTC. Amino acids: CASRGTGTGGSGANVLTF.

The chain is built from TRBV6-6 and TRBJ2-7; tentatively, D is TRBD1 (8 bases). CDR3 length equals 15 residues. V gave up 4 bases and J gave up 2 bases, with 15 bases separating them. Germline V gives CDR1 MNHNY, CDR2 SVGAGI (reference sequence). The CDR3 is CASSSGGGSPYEQYF. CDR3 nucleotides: TGTGCCAGCAGTTCAGGGGGCGGGAGTCCCTACGAGCAGTACTTC.

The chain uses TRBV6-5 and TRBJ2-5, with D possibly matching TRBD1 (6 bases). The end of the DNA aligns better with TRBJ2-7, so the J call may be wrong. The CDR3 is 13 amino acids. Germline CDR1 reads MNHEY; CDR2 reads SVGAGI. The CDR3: CASSYIGGYEQYF. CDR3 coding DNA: TGTGCCAGCAGTTATATAGGGGGCTACGAGCAGTACTTC.

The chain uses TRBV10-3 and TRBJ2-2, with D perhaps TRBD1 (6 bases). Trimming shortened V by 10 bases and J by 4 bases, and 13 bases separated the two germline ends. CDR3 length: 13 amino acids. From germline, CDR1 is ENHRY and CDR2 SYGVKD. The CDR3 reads CATAAGVTGELFF. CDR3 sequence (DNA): TGTGCCACTGCTGCAGGGGTCACCGGGGAGCTGTTTTTT.

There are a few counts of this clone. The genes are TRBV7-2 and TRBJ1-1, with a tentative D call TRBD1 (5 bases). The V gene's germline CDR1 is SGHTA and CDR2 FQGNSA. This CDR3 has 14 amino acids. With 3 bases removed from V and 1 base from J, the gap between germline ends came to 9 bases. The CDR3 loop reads CASSFPGGNTEAFF. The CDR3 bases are TGTGCCAGCAGCTTTCCCGGGGGGAACACTGAAGCTTTCTTT.

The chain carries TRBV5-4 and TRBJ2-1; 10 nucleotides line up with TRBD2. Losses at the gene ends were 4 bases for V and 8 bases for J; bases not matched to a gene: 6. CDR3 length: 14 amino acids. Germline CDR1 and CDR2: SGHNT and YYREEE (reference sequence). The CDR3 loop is CASSLIAGGDEQFF. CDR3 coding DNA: TGTGCCAGCAGCCTAATAGCGGGAGGCGATGAGCAGTTCTTC.

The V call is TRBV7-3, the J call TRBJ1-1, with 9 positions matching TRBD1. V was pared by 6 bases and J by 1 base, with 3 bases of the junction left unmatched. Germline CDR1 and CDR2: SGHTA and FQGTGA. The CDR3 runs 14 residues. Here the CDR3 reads CASSQQGANTEAFF. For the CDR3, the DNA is TGTGCCAGCAGTCAACAGGGGGCGAACACTGAAGCTTTCTTT. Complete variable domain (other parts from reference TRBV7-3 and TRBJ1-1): GAGVSQTPSNKVTEKGKYVELRCDPISGHTALYWYRQSLGQGPEFLIYFQGTGAADDSGLPNDRFFAVRPEGSVSTLKIQRTERGDSAVYLCASSQQGANTEAFFGQGTRLTVV.

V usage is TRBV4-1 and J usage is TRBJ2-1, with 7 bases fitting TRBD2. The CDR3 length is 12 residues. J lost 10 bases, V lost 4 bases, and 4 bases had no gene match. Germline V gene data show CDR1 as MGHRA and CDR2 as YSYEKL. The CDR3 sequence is CASSLEGGEQFF. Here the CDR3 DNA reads TGCGCCAGCAGCCTGGAGGGAGGGGAGCAGTTCTTC.

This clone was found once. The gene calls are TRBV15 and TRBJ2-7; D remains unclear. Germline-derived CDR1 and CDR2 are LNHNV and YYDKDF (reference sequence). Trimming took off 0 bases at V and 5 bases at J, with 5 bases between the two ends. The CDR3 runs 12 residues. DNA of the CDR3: TGTGCCACCAGCAGAGATGTCAACGAGCAGTACTTC. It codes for CATSRDVNEQYF.

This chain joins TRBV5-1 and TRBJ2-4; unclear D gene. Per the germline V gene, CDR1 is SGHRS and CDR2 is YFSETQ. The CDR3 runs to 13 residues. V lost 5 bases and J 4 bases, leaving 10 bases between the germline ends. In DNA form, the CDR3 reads TGCGCCAGCAGTGATCCCAGTAAAAACATTCAGTACTTC. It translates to CASSDPSKNIQYF. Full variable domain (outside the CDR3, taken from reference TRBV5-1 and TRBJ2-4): KAGVTQTPRYLIKTRGQQVTLSCSPISGHRSVSWYQQTPGQGLQFLFEYFSETQRNKGNFPGRFSGRQFSNSRSEMNVSTLELGDSALYLCASSDPSKNIQYFGAGTRLSVL.

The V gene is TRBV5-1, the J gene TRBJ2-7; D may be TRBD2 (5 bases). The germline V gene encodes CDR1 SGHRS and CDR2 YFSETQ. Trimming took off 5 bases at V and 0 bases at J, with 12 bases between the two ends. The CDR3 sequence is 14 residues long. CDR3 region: CASSRGPPSYEQYF. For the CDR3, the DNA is TGCGCCAGCAGTCGGGGTCCCCCCTCCTACGAGCAGTACTTC. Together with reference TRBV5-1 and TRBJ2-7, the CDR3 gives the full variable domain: KAGVTQTPRYLIKTRGQQVTLSCSPISGHRSVSWYQQTPGQGLQFLFEYFSETQRNKGNFPGRFSGRQFSNSRSEMNVSTLELGDSALYLCASSRGPPSYEQYFGPGTRLTVT.

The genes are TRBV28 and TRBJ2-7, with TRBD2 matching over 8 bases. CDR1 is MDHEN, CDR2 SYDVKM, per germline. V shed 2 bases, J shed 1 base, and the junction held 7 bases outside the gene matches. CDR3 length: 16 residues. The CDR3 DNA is TGTGCCAGCAGTTTAGGGGGTAGCGGGAAATCCTACGAGCAGTACTTC. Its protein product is CASSLGGSGKSYEQYF.

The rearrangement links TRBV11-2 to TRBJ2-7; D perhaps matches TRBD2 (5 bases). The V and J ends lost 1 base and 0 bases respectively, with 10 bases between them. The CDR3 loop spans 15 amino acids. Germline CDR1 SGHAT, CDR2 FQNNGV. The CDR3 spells CASSLAGTRSYEQYF. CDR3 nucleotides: TGTGCCAGCAGCTTAGCGGGAACCCGCTCCTACGAGCAGTACTTC.

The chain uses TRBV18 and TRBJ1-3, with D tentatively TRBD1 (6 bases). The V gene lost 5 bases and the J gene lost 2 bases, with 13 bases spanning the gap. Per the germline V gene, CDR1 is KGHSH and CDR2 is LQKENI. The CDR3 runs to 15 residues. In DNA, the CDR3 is TGTGCCAGCTCAGCGACAGGACCTCCTGGAAACACCATATATTTT. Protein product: CASSATGPPGNTIYF.

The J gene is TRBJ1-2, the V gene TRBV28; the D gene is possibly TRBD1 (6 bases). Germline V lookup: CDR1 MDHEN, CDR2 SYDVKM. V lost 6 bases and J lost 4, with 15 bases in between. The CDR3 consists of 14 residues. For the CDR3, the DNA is TGTGCCAGCAGCCGCGCCGGACAGAGCTATGGCTACACCTTC. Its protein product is CASSRAGQSYGYTF.

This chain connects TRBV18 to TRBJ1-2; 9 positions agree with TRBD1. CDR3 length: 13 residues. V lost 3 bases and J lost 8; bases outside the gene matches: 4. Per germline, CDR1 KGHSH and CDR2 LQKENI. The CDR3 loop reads CASSPRDRDGYTF. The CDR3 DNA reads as TGTGCCAGCTCACCCCGGGACAGGGACGGCTACACCTTC.

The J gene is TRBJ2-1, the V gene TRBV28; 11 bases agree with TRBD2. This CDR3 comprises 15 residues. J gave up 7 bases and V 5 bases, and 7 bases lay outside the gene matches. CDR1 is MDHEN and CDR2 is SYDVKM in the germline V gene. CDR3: CASSAIAGGWNEQFF. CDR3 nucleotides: TGTGCCAGCAGTGCGATAGCGGGAGGGTGGAATGAGCAGTTCTTC. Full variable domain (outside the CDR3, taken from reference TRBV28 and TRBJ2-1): DVKVTQSSRYLVKRTGEKVFLECVQDMDHENMFWYRQDPGLGLRLIYFSYDVKMKEKGDIPEGYSVSREKKERFSLILESASTNQTSMYLCASSAIAGGWNEQFFGPGTRLTVL.

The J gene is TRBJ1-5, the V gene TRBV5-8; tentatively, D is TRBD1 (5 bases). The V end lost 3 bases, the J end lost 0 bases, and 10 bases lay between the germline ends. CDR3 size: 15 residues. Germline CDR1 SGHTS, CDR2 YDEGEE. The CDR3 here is CASSWGTASNQPQHF. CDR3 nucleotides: TGTGCCAGCAGCTGGGGCACCGCTAGCAATCAGCCCCAGCATTTT.

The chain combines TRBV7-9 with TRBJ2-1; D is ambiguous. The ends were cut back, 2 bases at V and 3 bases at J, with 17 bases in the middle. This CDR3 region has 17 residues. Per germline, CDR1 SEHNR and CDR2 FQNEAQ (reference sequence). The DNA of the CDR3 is TGTGCCAGCAGCTTAACGGCCAGCGTAGGCAACTACAATGAGCAGTTCTTC. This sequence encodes CASSLTASVGNYNEQFF.

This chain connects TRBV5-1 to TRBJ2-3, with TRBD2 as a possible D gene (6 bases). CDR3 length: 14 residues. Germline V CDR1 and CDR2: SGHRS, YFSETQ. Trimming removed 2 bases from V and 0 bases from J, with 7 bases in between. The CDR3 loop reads CASSFGTSTDTQYF. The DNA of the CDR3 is TGCGCCAGCAGCTTTGGGACTAGCACAGATACGCAGTATTTT. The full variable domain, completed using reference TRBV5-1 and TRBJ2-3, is KAGVTQTPRYLIKTRGQQVTLSCSPISGHRSVSWYQQTPGQGLQFLFEYFSETQRNKGNFPGRFSGRQFSNSRSEMNVSTLELGDSALYLCASSFGTSTDTQYFGPGTRLTVL.

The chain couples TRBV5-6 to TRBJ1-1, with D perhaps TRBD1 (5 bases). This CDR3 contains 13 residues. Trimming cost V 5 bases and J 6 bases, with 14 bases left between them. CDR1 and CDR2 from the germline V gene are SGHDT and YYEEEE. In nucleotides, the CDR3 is TGTGCCAGCAGTTTCTCGGCCAGGGCTGAAGCTTTCTTT. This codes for CASSFSARAEAFF.

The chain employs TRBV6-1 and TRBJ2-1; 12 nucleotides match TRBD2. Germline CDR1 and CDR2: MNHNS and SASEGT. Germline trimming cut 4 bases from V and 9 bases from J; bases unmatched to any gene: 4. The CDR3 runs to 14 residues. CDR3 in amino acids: CASSGTSGVGEQFF. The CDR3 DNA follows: TGTGCCAGCAGTGGGACTAGCGGGGTGGGTGAGCAGTTCTTC.

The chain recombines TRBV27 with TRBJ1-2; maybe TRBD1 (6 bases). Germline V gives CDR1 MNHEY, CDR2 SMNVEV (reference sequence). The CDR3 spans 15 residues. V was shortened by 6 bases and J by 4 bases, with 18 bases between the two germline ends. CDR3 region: CASRKADRPSYGYTF. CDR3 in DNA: TGTGCCAGCAGGAAAGCTGACAGGCCGAGCTATGGCTACACCTTC.

The CDR3 nucleotides are TGTGCCAGCAGCTCCGGGCCAGGGGCGAACACCGGGGAGCTGTTTTTT. It yields the protein CASSSGPGANTGELFF. The genes are TRBV7-9 and TRBJ2-2, with D perhaps matching TRBD1 (6 bases). The CDR3 is made up of 16 amino acids. V lost 4 bases, J lost 0 bases, and 12 bases lay in between. Germline V lookup: CDR1 SEHNR, CDR2 FQNEAQ (reference sequence).

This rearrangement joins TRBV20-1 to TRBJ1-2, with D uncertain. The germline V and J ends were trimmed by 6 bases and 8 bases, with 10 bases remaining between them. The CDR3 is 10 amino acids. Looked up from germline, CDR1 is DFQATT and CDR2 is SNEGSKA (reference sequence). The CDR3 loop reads CSAPFGGYTF. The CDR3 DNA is TGCAGTGCGCCATTCGGGGGCTACACCTTC.

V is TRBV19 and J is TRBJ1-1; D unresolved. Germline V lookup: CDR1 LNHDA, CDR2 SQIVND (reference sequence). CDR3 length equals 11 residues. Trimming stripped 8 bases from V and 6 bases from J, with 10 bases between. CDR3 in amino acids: CASGMGAEAFF. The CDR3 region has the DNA TGTGCCAGTGGAATGGGCGCTGAAGCTTTCTTT.

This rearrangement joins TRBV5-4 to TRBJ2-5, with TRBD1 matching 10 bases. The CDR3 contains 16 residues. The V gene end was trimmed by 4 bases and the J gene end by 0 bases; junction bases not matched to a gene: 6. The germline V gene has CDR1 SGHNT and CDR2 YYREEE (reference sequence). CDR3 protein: CASSPKDRGYQETQYF. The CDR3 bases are TGTGCCAGCAGCCCGAAGGACAGGGGGTACCAAGAGACCCAGTACTTC.